These T cell receptor beta chains were read from a single sample in a study of radiation and T cells in renal cell carcinoma. Produced via immunoSEQ multiplex PCR; TCRdb's table is partial and in-frame only. The repertoire holds approximately 150,000 clones, with 88% as singletons. The input for sequencing was blood, taken from a patient whose treatment included radiotherapy and nephrectomy. These receptors originate from a woman in her 70s with renal cell carcinoma. The CDR3 runs from the conserved cysteine through the conserved F or W. A D gene is named only where the DNA matches it firmly. Clone size, where shown, is once, few, many, or a class for clones that have expanded.

d_gene	v_gene	abundance	j_gene	CDR3nt	CDR3aa
.	TRBV27	few	TRBJ1-1	TGTGCCAGCAGTTTAGGTTCCGCCCAAAGCACTGAAGCTTTCTTT	CASSLGSAQSTEAFF
.	TRBV6-5	.	TRBJ2-7	TGTGCCAGCAGCCCCTCCCCGGGACCACCCTACGAGCAGTACTTC	CASSPSPGPPYEQYF
.	TRBV6-1	.	TRBJ1-4	TGTGCCAGCAGTGAAGGTGCTTCCAGGGTAAAGGAAAAACTGTTTTTT	CASSEGASRVKEKLFF
.	TRBV6-5	.	TRBJ1-1	TGTGCCAGCAGTTACTCGATAATGGGAGCGAACACTGAAGCTTTCTTT	CASSYSIMGANTEAFF
.	TRBV19	.	TRBJ1-2	TGTGCCAGTAGTATAGGGGGACAACTATATGGCTACACCTTC	CASSIGGQLYGYTF
.	TRBV30	few	TRBJ1-5	TGTGCCTGGAGTCCATTTAATCAGCCCCAGCATTTT	CAWSPFNQPQHF
.	TRBV30	.	TRBJ1-4	TGTGCCTGCCGGGTGGATACTAATGAAAAACTGTTTTTT	CACRVDTNEKLFF
.	TRBV20-1	.	TRBJ2-1	TGCAGTGCTAGCGTGGCGAATGAGCAGTTCTTC	CSASVANEQFF
TRBD1	TRBV5-3	.	TRBJ2-7	TGTGCCAGAAGCGTCTTGGGAACAGGGGGCCCGTGGGGGTACTTC	CARSVLGTGGPWGYF
.	TRBV7-9	once	TRBJ2-7	TGTGCCAGCAGCTTAGGGCGCGGAATTGGCGAGCAGTACTTC	CASSLGRGIGEQYF
.	TRBV6-4	.	TRBJ1-2	TGTGCCAGCAGTGAAGGGATATCCTCGGTGGGAGGCTACACCTTC	CASSEGISSVGGYTF
.	TRBV5-1	.	TRBJ1-5	TGCGCCAGCAGCTTGGACGGCCGTAGCAATCAGCCCCAGCATTTT	CASSLDGRSNQPQHF
TRBD1	TRBV28	.	TRBJ1-5	TGTGCCAGCAGTGCCCCGGGACAGGGGAATCAGCCCCAGCATTTT	CASSAPGQGNQPQHF
.	TRBV6-1	.	TRBJ1-5	TGTGCCAGCACTGACCCCAGGGTTAGCAATCAGCCCCAGCATTTT	CASTDPRVSNQPQHF
.	TRBV19	.	TRBJ1-1	TGTGCCAGTAGCCCCAAGGGATCGGGCGGATTAAATTTAATGAACACTGAAGCTTTCTTT	CASSPKGSGGLNLMNTEAFF
.	TRBV7-2	.	TRBJ2-6	TGTGCCAGCAGCCGCCGTCTCGCTGGGGCCAACGTCCTGACTTTC	CASSRRLAGANVLTF
.	TRBV5-1	.	TRBJ2-1	TGCGCCAGCACCACTGGACCGGGCTACAATGAGCAGTTCTTC	CASTTGPGYNEQFF
.	TRBV7-8	.	TRBJ1-4	TGTGCCAGCAGCAGGGGACGGGTGGTCGGAACTAATGAAAAACTGTTTTTT	CASSRGRVVGTNEKLFF
.	TRBV7-9	.	TRBJ2-2	TGTGCCAGCAGCTTAGTCTCGGGGGTAGTCGGGGAGCTGTTTTTT	CASSLVSGVVGELFF
.	TRBV29-1	.	TRBJ2-1	TGCAGCGTTGAAGTCGTCCGGGGGGCGTACAATGGGCAGTTCTTC	CSVEVVRGAYNGQFF
.	TRBV10-3	.	TRBJ2-7	TGTGCCATCAGTGACGGCTCCTACGAGCAGTACTTC	CAISDGSYEQYF
.	TRBV28	few	TRBJ2-2	TGTGCCAGCAGCAGGGGCCCCGGGGAGCTGTTTTTT	CASSRGPGELFF
TRBD1	TRBV19	.	TRBJ2-2	TGTGCCAGTAGTTCCTCTCGGGACAGCTACACCGGGGAGCTGTTTTTT	CASSSSRDSYTGELFF
.	TRBV9	few	TRBJ1-1	TGTGCCAGCAGCGTAGTATCGGGACCAGGGAGCACTGAAGCTTTCTTT	CASSVVSGPGSTEAFF
.	TRBV5-6	.	TRBJ2-5	TGTGCCAGCAGTCCGATGTGGGAAGAGACCCAGTACTTC	CASSPMWEETQYF
TRBD1	TRBV27	.	TRBJ2-7	TGTGCCAGCAGTTGGACAGGGGGCACCCGCTCCTACGAGCAGTACTTC	CASSWTGGTRSYEQYF
.	TRBV6-5	.	TRBJ1-5	TGTGCCAGCAGTTACTCGAGGGGGAGCAATCAGCCCCAGCATTTT	CASSYSRGSNQPQHF
.	TRBV7-3	.	TRBJ1-1	TGTGCCAGCAGCTCCGGGAGTCCCATGAACACTGAAGCTTTCTTT	CASSSGSPMNTEAFF
TRBD2	TRBV5-1	.	TRBJ2-1	TGCGCCAGCAGCCTTAGCGGGGCGAACAATGAGCAGTTCTTC	CASSLSGANNEQFF